The text below deals with one T cell receptor beta chain. The record originates from a study of a mutant IDH1 vaccine in newly diagnosed glioma. Specified time point: baseline, week 1 (first vaccination visit). The treatment is: pre-vaccination baseline after standard-of-care therapy. Repertoires were generated with immunoSEQ multiplex PCR, while TCRdb's copy carries only in-frame clones and drops some. This repertoire shows tens of thousands of clones, over 70% found once; its top ten account for 4.6%. V lost 2 bases and J lost 3; bases outside the gene matches: 7. Germline lookup yields CDR1 ENHRY and CDR2 SYGVKD. There are 15 residues in the CDR3.

This clonotype was sampled from a young woman with glioma. Some clones in this sample may be carry-over from other donors' samples. Source: peripheral blood mononuclear cells (PBMCs), taken from a glioma patient treated with radiotherapy, temozolomide or both. The chain is built from TRBV10-3 and TRBJ2-7; TRBD2 matches at 7 bases. DNA of the CDR3: TGTGCCATCAGTGAGCCTACCCGGGGGGTCTACGAGCAGTACTTC. This translates into CAISEPTRGVYEQYF.